This T cell receptor beta chain was documented in a study of T cells in Graves' hyperthyroidism and ophthalmopathy. TCR beta CDR3 sequences were amplified from RNA transcripts. Using the HTBI primer set, a first-round RT-PCR was run on the TCR CDR3. Via MiXCR, TCRdb re-called the multiplex PCR reads, giving one row per CDR3 protein. The sample includes hundreds of thousands of distinct CDR3 sequences, 11% to 15% of them seen just once. Study outcomes and limitations: In the analysis, a 13 V-J model separated ophthalmopathy from stable hyperthyroidism.

This clonotype was counted at least ten times. Its antigen remains unidentified. Material for sequencing was blood. The clonotype originates from a man aged 50 or older with Graves' ophthalmopathy.

The CDR3 nucleotides read TGTGCCAGCACCCCGGTGGCAGGGGGCTACGAGCAGTACTTC. Protein product: CASTPVAGGYEQYF. J is TRBJ2-7 and V is TRBV7-6, with TRBD1 matching 7 bases. The germline CDR1 and CDR2 sequences are SGHVS and FNYEAQ. The V segment lost 7 bases and the J segment 3 bases; nucleotides outside the gene matches: 9. This CDR3 has 14 residues.